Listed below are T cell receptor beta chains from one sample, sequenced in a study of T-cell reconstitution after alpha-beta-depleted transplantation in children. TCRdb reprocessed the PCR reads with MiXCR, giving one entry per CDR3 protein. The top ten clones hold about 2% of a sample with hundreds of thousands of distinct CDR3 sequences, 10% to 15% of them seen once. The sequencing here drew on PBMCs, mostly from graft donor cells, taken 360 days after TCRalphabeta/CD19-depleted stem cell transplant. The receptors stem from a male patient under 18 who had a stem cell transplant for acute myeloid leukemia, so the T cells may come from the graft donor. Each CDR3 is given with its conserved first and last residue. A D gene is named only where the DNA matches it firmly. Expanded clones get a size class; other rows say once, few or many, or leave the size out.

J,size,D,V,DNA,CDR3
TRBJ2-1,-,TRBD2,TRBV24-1,TGTGCCACCAGTGATTTGGGGTGGAAGGGAGGGTACAATGAGCAGTTCTTC,CATSDLGWKGGYNEQFF
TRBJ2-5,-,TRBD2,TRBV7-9,TGTGCCATTACGGGACTATTGGAGACCCAGTACTTC,CAITGLLETQYF
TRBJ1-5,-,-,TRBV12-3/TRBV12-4,TGTGCCAGCAGCTTACGGTATAGCAATCAGCCCCAGCATTTT,CASSLRYSNQPQHF
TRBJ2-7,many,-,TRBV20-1,TGCAGTGCTAGTCTAGATGGGACGGGCCACGAGCAGTACTTC,CSASLDGTGHEQYF
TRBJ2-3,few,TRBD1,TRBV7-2,TGTGCCAGCAGCCCTTACAGGGACAGGGTGTTAGGAGATACGCAGTATTTT,CASSPYRDRVLGDTQYF
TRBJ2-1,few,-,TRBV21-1,TGTGCCACCCAAACAGGTCGATCAGACAATGAGCAGTTCTTC,CATQTGRSDNEQFF
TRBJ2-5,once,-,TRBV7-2,TGTGCCAGCAGCGGGGAAGGGCCTGCGGGGGAGACCCAGTACTTC,CASSGEGPAGETQYF
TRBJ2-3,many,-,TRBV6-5,TGTGCCAGCAGTTACACAGCGGGACAGGGCACAGATACGCAGTATTTT,CASSYTAGQGTDTQYF
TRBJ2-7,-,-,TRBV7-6,TGTGCCAGCAGCTTAGGTGTAAGGGGAGGCTCCTACGAGCAGTACTTC,CASSLGVRGGSYEQYF
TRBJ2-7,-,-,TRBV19,TGTGCCAGTAGTATGACGAGCGGGCCCTCCTACGAGCAGTACTTC,CASSMTSGPSYEQYF
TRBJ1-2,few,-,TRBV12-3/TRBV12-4,TGTGCCAGCAGCATAGCTAACTATGGCTACACCTTC,CASSIANYGYTF
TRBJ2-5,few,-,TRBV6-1,TGTGCCAGCCGCCAGGGACTTATATACCAAGAGACCCAGTACTTC,CASRQGLIYQETQYF
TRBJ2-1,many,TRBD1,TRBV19,TGTGCCAGTACCCCGTGGCAGGGGGAATACAATGAGCAGTTCTTC,CASTPWQGEYNEQFF
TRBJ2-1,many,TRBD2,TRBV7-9,TGTGCCAGCAGTCTAGCGGAGACGTATAACAATGAGCAGTTCTTC,CASSLAETYNNEQFF
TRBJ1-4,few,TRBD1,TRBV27,TGTGCCAGCAGTTTATGGTCGGGACAGGGGGCAGAAAAACTGTTTTTT,CASSLWSGQGAEKLFF
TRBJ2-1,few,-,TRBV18,TGTGCCAGCTCACCACCGACTCGCAATGAGCAGTTCTTC,CASSPPTRNEQFF
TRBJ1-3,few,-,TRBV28,TGTGCCAGCAGTTTATCGTCTGGATCTGGAAACACCATATATTTT,CASSLSSGSGNTIYF
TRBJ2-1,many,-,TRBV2,TGTGCCAGCAGTGAAGCGACCCAGGGGATATCCTACAATGAGCAGTTCTTC,CASSEATQGISYNEQFF
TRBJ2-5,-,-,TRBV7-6,TGTGCCAGCAGCTTAGTGTCGCCCCCCGCGGAGACCCAGTACTTC,CASSLVSPPAETQYF
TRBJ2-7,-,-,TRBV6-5,TGTGCCAGCAGTTACTCGGTCGGGGGCATGGGCGAGCAGTACTTC,CASSYSVGGMGEQYF
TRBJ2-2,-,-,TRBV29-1,TGCAGCGTTGAAGTCTGGGGTTCCGGGGAGCTGTTTTTT,CSVEVWGSGELFF
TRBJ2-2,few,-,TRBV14,TGTGCCAGCAGCCACCTGATGGCGGGTTTTAACACCGGGGAGCTGTTTTTT,CASSHLMAGFNTGELFF
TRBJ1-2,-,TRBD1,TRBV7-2,TGTGCCAGCAGCCAAGGGACAGCAACCTCATATGGCTACACCTTC,CASSQGTATSYGYTF
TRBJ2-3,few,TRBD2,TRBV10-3,TGTGCCACCGGACTAGCGGGAAACACAGATACGCAGTATTTT,CATGLAGNTDTQYF
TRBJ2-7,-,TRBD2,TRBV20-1,TGCAGTGCTAGAGATCAGGGACTAGCGGGAGGGTTGTACGAGCAGTACTTC,CSARDQGLAGGLYEQYF
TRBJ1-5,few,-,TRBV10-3,TGTGCCATCAGTGGCAGTGCAGGGAATCAGCCCCAGCATTTT,CAISGSAGNQPQHF
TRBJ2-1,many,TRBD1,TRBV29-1,TGCAGCGTGGGACAGGTCGATGAGCAGTTCTTC,CSVGQVDEQFF
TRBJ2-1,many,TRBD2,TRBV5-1,TGCGCCAGCAGCTCCCCTAGCGGGTCGAGGAATGAGCAGTTCTTC,CASSSPSGSRNEQFF
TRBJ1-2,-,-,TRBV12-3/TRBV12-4,TGTGCCAGCAGTTTAGCGCCGGGGAGCGGCTACACCTTC,CASSLAPGSGYTF
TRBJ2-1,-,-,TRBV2,TGTGCCAGCAGTCCTGGGTATCTCTCCTACAATGAGCAGTTCTTC,CASSPGYLSYNEQFF
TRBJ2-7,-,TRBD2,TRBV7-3,TGTGCCAGCAGCTTAACGGGACTAGCGGGAGTAAGGTCCTACGAGCAGTACTTC,CASSLTGLAGVRSYEQYF
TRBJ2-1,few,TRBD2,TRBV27,TGTGCCAGCAGTATCGGGACTAGCGGGGACAATGAGCAGTTCTTC,CASSIGTSGDNEQFF
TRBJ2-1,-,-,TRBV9,TGTGCCAGCAGCGTAGTACAAAACAATGAGCAGTTCTTC,CASSVVQNNEQFF
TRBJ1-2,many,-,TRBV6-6,TGTGCCAGCAGTAGGCCCTCTGGCTACACCTTC,CASSRPSGYTF